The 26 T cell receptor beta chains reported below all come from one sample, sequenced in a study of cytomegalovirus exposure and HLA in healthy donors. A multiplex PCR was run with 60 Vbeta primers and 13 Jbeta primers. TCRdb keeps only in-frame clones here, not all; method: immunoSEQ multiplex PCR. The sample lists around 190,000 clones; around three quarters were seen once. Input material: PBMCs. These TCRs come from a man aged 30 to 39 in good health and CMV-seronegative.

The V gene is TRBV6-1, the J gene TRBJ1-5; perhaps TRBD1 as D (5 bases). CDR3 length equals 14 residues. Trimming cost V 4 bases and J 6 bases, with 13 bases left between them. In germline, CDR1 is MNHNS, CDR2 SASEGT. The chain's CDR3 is CASSGSWGGQPQHF. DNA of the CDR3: TGTGCCAGCAGTGGGTCATGGGGGGGTCAGCCCCAGCATTTT.

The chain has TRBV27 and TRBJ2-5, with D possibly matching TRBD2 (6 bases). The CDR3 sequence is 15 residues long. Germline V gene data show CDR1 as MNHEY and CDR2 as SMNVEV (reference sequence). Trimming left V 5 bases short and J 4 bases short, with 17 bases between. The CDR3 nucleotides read TGTGCCAGCAGTGGGGGTTTAAGGGGAGGAGAGACCCAGTACTTC. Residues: CASSGGLRGGETQYF.

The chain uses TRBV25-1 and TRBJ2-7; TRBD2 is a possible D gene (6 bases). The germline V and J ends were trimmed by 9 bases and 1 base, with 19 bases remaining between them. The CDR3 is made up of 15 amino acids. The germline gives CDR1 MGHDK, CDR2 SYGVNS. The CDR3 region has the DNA TGTGCCAGTGTGGGGGGAATCGAAAAGTCCTACGAGCAGTACTTC. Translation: CASVGGIEKSYEQYF.

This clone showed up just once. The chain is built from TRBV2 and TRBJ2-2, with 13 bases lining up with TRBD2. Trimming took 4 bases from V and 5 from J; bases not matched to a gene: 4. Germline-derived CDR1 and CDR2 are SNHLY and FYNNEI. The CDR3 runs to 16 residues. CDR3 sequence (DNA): TGTGCCAGCAGTGGGACTAGCGGGAGAGGTACCGGGGAGCTGTTTTTT. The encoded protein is CASSGTSGRGTGELFF.

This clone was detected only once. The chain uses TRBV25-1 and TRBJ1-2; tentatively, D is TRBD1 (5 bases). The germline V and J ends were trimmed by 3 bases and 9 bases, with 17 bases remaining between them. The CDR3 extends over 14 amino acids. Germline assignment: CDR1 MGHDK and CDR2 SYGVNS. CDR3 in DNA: TGTGCCAGCAGTGACTGGGGGGGGATCAATCGCTACACCTTC. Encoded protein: CASSDWGGINRYTF.

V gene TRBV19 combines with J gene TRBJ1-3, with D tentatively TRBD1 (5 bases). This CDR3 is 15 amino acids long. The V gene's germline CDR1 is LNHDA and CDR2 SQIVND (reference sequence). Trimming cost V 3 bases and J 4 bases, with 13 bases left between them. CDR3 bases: TGTGCCAGTAGTATGAAAAGGGGCAGCGGAAACACCATATATTTT. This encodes CASSMKRGSGNTIYF.

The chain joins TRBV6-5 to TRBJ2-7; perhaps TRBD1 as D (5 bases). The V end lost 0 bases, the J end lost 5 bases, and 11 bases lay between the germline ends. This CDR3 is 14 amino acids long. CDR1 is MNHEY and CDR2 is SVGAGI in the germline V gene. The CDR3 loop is CASSYSSWGDEQYF. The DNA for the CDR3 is TGTGCCAGCAGTTACTCGAGTTGGGGCGACGAGCAGTACTTC.

CDR3 residues: CASSPRGEGAFLNEQFF. The CDR3 DNA reads as TGTGCCAGCAGCCCCCGGGGGGAGGGAGCATTTCTCAATGAGCAGTTCTTC. This chain connects TRBV11-2 to TRBJ2-1; 7 bases map to TRBD2. Germline CDR1 reads SGHAT; CDR2 reads FQNNGV. The CDR3 is made up of 17 amino acids. J was trimmed by 6 bases and V by 5 bases; bases with no gene match: 16.

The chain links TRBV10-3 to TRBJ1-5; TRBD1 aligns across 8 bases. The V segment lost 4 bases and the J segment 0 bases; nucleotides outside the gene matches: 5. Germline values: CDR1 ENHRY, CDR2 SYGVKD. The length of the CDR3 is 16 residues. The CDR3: CAISVSGQDSNQPQHF. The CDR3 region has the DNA TGTGCCATCAGTGTTTCGGGACAGGATAGCAATCAGCCCCAGCATTTT.

The CDR3 region is CASSPWTGDTEAFF. The DNA of the CDR3 is TGTGCCAGCAGTCCCTGGACAGGCGACACTGAAGCTTTCTTT. The V call is TRBV7-9, the J call TRBJ1-1, with TRBD1 matching over 7 bases. The CDR3 runs to 14 residues. The germline V gene has CDR1 SEHNR and CDR2 FQNEAQ (reference sequence). V shed 6 bases, J shed 3 bases, and the junction held 7 bases outside the gene matches.

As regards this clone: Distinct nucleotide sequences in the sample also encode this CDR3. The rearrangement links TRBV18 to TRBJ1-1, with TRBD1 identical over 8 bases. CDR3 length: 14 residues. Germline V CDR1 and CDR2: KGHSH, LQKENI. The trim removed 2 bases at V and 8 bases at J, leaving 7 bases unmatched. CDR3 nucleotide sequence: TGTGCCAGCTCACCAGACAGGGGCCTAACAGAAGCTTTCTTT. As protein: CASSPDRGLTEAFF.

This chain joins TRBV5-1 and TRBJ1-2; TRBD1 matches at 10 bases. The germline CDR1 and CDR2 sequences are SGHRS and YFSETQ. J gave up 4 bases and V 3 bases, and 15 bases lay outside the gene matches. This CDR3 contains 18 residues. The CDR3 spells CASSWGGQGPAGGYGYTF. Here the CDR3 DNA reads TGCGCCAGCAGCTGGGGGGGACAGGGGCCCGCTGGAGGCTATGGCTACACCTTC.

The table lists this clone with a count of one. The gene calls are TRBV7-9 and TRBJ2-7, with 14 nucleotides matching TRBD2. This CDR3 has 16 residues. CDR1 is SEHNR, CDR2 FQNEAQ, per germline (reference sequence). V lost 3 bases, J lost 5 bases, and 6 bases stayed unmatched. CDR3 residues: CASSFRGLAGANEQYF. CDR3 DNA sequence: TGTGCCAGCAGCTTTAGGGGACTAGCGGGAGCGAACGAGCAGTACTTC.

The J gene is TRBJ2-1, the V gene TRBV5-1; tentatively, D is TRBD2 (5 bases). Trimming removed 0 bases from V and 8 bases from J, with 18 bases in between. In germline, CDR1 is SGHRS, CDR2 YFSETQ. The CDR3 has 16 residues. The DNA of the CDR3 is TGCGCCAGCAGCTTGGTTGCGGGCGGAGCGATAGATGAGCAGTTCTTC. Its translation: CASSLVAGGAIDEQFF.

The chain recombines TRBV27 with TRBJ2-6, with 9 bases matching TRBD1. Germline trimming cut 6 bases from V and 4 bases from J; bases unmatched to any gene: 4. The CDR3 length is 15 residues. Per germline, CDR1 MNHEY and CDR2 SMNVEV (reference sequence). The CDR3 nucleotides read TGTGCCAGCAGCTGGACAGGGGTCGGGGCCAACGTCCTGACTTTC. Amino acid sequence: CASSWTGVGANVLTF.

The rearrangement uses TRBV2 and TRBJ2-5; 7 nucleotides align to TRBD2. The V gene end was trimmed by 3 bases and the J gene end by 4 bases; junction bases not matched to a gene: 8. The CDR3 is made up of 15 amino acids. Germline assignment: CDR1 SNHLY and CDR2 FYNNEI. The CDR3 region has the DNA TGTGCCAGCAGTGATCCGGGAGGTTTACGAGAGACCCAGTACTTC. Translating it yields CASSDPGGLRETQYF.

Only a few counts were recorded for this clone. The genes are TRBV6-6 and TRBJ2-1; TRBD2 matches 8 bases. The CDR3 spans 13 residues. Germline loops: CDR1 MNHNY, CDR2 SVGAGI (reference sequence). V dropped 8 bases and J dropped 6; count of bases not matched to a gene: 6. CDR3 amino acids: CASREGGINEQFF. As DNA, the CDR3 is TGTGCCAGCCGGGAGGGAGGGATCAATGAGCAGTTCTTC.

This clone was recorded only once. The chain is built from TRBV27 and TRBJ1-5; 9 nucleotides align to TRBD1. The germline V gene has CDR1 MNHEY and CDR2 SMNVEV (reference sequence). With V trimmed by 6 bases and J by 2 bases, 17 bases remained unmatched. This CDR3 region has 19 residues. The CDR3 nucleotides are TGTGCCAGCAGCCCGGGGACAGGGTTTTCGTCGAGGGGCAATCAGCCCCAGCATTTT. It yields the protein CASSPGTGFSSRGNQPQHF.

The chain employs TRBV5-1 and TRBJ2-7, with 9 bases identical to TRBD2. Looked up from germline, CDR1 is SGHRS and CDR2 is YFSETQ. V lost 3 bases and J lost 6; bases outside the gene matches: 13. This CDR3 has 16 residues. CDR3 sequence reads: CASSSGTSPSSSEQYF. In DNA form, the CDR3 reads TGCGCCAGCAGCTCCGGGACTAGCCCCAGCTCGTCCGAGCAGTACTTC.

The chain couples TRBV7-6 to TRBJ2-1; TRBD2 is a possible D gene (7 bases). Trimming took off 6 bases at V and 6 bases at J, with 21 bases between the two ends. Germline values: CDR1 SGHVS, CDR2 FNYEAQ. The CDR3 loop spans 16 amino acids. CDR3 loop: CASSPEGGGPVNEQFF. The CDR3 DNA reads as TGTGCCAGCAGTCCAGAGGGGGGAGGGCCCGTCAATGAGCAGTTCTTC. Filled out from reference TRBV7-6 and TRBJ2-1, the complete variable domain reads GAGVSQSPRYKVTKRGQDVALRCDPISGHVSLYWYRQALGQGPEFLTYFNYEAQQDKSGLPNDRFSAERPEGSISTLTIQRTEQRDSAMYRCASSPEGGGPVNEQFFGPGTRLTVL.

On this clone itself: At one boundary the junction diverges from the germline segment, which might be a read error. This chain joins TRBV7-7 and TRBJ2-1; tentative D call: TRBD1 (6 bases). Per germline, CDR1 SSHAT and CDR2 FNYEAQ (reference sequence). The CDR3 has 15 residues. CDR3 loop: CASSSDRNSYNEQFF. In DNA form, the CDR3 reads TGTGCTAGCAGCTCGGACAGAAACTCCTACAATGAGCAGTTCTTC.

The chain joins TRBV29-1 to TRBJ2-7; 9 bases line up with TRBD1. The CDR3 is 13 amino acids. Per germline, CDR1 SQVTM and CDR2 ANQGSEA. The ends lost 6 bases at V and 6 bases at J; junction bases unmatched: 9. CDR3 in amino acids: CSVKTGGIVEQYF. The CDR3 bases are TGCAGCGTAAAGACAGGGGGGATAGTCGAGCAGTACTTC.

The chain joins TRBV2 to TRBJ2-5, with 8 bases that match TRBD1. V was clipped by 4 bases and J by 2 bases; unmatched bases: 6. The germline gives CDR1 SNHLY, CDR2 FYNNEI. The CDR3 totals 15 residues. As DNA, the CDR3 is TGTGCCAGCAGTGGAACAGGGGGAACTCAAGAGACCCAGTACTTC. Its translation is CASSGTGGTQETQYF.

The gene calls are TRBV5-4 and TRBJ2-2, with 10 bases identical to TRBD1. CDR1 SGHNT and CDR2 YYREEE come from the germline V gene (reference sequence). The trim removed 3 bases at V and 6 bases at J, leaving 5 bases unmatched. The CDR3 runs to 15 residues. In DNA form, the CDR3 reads TGTGCCAGCAGCTCCCGGGACAGGGGACCCGGGGAGCTGTTTTTT. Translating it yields CASSSRDRGPGELFF.

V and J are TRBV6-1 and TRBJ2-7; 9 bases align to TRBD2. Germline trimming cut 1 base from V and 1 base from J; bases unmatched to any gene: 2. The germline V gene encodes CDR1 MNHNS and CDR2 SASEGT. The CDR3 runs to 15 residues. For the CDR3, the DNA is TGTGCCAGCAGTGAAGGGGCGGGAGGGTCCTACGAGCAGTACTTC. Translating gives CASSEGAGGSYEQYF.

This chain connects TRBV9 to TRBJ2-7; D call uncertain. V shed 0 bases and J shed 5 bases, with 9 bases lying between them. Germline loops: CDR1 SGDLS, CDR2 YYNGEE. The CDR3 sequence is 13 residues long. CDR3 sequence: CASSVAGLDEQYF. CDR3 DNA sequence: TGTGCCAGCAGCGTAGCGGGTCTCGACGAGCAGTACTTC. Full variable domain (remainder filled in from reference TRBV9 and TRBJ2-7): DSGVTQTPKHLITATGQRVTLRCSPRSGDLSVYWYQQSLDQGLQFLIQYYNGEERAKGNILERFSAQQFPDLHSELNLSSLELGDSALYFCASSVAGLDEQYFGPGTRLTVT.